This T cell receptor beta chain emerged from a study of cytomegalovirus exposure and HLA in healthy donors. PCR primers comprised 60 Vbeta and 13 Jbeta primers. Some clones are missing from TCRdb's copy, which holds only in-frame ones; the method was immunoSEQ multiplex PCR. The sample has some 120,000 clones, roughly 78% seen once. The clonotype originates from a man younger than 40 in good health and CMV-seropositive. The sample comprised PBMCs.

CDR3 DNA sequence: TGTGCCAGCAGTCTAGCTCACTCTCCGACAGGGGCTTTATTGGATACGCAGTATTTT. Translated: CASSLAHSPTGALLDTQYF. The genes are TRBV27 and TRBJ2-3, with 8 positions matching TRBD1. The CDR3 has 19 amino acids. Germline V gene sequence: CDR1 MNHEY, CDR2 SMNVEV (reference sequence). The V gene end was trimmed by 5 bases and the J gene end by 6 bases; junction bases not matched to a gene: 22.